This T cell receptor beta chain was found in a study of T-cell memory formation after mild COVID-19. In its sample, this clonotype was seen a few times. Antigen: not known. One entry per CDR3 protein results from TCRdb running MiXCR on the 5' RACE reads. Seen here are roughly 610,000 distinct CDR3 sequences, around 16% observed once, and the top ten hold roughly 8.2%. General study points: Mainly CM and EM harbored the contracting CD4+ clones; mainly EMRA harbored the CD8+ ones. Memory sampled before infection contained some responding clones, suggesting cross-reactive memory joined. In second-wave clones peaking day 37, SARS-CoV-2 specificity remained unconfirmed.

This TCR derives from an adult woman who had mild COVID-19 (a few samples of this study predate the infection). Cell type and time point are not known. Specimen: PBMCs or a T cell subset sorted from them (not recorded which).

The CDR3: CASSLNAYGYTF. The CDR3 DNA sequence: TGCGCCAGCAGCTTGAACGCCTATGGCTACACCTTC. The chain has TRBV5-1 and TRBJ1-2; D gene uncertain. V was pared by 1 base and J by 4 bases, with 5 bases between. The CDR3 length is 12 residues. CDR1 is SGHRS and CDR2 is YFSETQ in the germline V gene.